This is a list of T cell receptor beta chains from one sample in a study of T and B cells in COVID-19 patients. TCRdb re-called the multiplex PCR reads through MiXCR, storing one row per CDR3 protein. The table shows fewer than 9,500 distinct CDR3 sequences, with around 29% occurring only once. Sequencing used blood. Receptors were obtained from a human donor who had recovered from COVID-19. The CDR3 runs from the conserved cysteine through the conserved F or W. D genes are given only for firm matches. Expanded clones get a size class; other rows say once, few or many, or leave the size out.

clone_size: medium-sized; j_call: TRBJ2-5; v_call: TRBV12-3/TRBV12-4; d_call: TRBD2; cdr3_aa: CASSPGLAGGQETQYF; cdr3_nt: TGTGCCAGCAGTCCCGGACTAGCGGGGGGGCAAGAGACCCAGTACTTC
clone_size: .; j_call: TRBJ1-2; v_call: TRBV4-2; d_call: .; cdr3_aa: CASSQDLVRGLNYGYTF; cdr3_nt: TGTGCCAGCAGCCAAGATTTGGTCAGGGGCCTTAACTATGGCTACACCTTC
clone_size: medium-sized; j_call: TRBJ1-5; v_call: TRBV5-5; d_call: .; cdr3_aa: CASSSNSDSNQPQHF; cdr3_nt: TGTGCCAGCAGCTCGAACAGTGATAGCAATCAGCCCCAGCATTTT
clone_size: .; j_call: TRBJ2-3; v_call: TRBV20-1; d_call: .; cdr3_aa: CSARDRNTDTQYF; cdr3_nt: TGCAGTGCTAGAGACAGGAACACAGATACGCAGTATTTT
clone_size: medium-sized; j_call: TRBJ1-4; v_call: TRBV15; d_call: TRBD1; cdr3_aa: CATSRGRGQGLAGKLFF; cdr3_nt: TGTGCCACCAGCAGAGGCCGCGGACAGGGGCTTGCTGGAAAACTGTTTTTT
clone_size: few; j_call: TRBJ2-1; v_call: TRBV6-2/TRBV6-3; d_call: .; cdr3_aa: CASSTGNSYNEQFF; cdr3_nt: TGTGCCAGCAGTACAGGGAACTCCTACAATGAGCAGTTCTTC
clone_size: .; j_call: TRBJ2-3; v_call: TRBV7-2; d_call: .; cdr3_aa: CASSLGVTDTQYF; cdr3_nt: TGTGCCAGCAGCCTCGGAGTCACAGATACGCAGTATTTT
clone_size: .; j_call: TRBJ1-6; v_call: TRBV6-4; d_call: .; cdr3_aa: CASSDDRSNSPLHF; cdr3_nt: TGTGCCAGCAGTGACGACAGGAGCAATTCACCCCTCCACTTT
clone_size: .; j_call: TRBJ2-7; v_call: TRBV20-1; d_call: .; cdr3_aa: CSAPRQGGYEQYF; cdr3_nt: TGCAGTGCGCCCCGACAGGGAGGGTACGAGCAGTACTTC
clone_size: few; j_call: TRBJ2-3; v_call: TRBV6-1; d_call: TRBD1; cdr3_aa: CASRGDRGRADTQYF; cdr3_nt: TGTGCCAGCAGGGGGGACAGGGGGCGGGCAGATACGCAGTATTTT
clone_size: .; j_call: TRBJ1-2; v_call: TRBV18; d_call: .; cdr3_aa: CASSPPDGANYGYTF; cdr3_nt: TGTGCCAGCTCACCACCGGACGGAGCTAACTATGGCTACACCTTC
clone_size: .; j_call: TRBJ2-2; v_call: TRBV27; d_call: TRBD1; cdr3_aa: CASSPGTGTTGELFF; cdr3_nt: TGTGCCAGCAGTCCCGGGACAGGGACCACCGGGGAGCTGTTTTTT
clone_size: .; j_call: TRBJ2-7; v_call: TRBV6-6; d_call: .; cdr3_aa: CASSYASREQYF; cdr3_nt: TGTGCCAGCAGTTACGCTAGTCGGGAGCAGTACTTC
clone_size: .; j_call: TRBJ2-3; v_call: TRBV18; d_call: TRBD2; cdr3_aa: CASSNTGGKYTDTQYF; cdr3_nt: TGTGCCAGCTCAAACACGGGGGGAAAATACACAGATACGCAGTATTTT
clone_size: .; j_call: TRBJ2-7; v_call: TRBV12-3/TRBV12-4; d_call: TRBD2; cdr3_aa: CASSFGLAGGNEQYF; cdr3_nt: TGTGCCAGCAGTTTCGGACTAGCGGGGGGCAACGAGCAGTACTTC
clone_size: medium-sized; j_call: TRBJ2-2; v_call: TRBV19; d_call: .; cdr3_aa: CASSIRTERNTGELFF; cdr3_nt: TGTGCCAGTAGTATACGGACCGAGAGGAACACCGGGGAGCTGTTTTTT
clone_size: .; j_call: TRBJ2-7; v_call: TRBV6-1; d_call: .; cdr3_aa: CASSAGGTGYEQYF; cdr3_nt: TGTGCCAGCAGTGCCGGAGGGACGGGCTACGAGCAGTACTTC
clone_size: .; j_call: TRBJ2-7; v_call: TRBV5-1; d_call: TRBD1; cdr3_aa: CASSLTGEFEGQYF; cdr3_nt: TGCGCCAGCAGCTTGACAGGGGAGTTTGAGGGGCAGTACTTC
clone_size: medium-sized; j_call: TRBJ2-1; v_call: TRBV19; d_call: .; cdr3_aa: CASSRGLEPYNEQFF; cdr3_nt: TGTGCCAGTAGTAGGGGACTTGAACCTTACAATGAGCAGTTCTTC
clone_size: medium-sized; j_call: TRBJ1-2; v_call: TRBV18; d_call: .; cdr3_aa: CASSPDVGYTF; cdr3_nt: TGTGCCAGCTCACCTGACGTTGGCTACACCTTC
clone_size: .; j_call: TRBJ1-5; v_call: TRBV6-1; d_call: .; cdr3_aa: CASSAGGGVRNQPQHF; cdr3_nt: TGTGCCAGCAGTGCCGGGGGGGGAGTTCGCAATCAGCCCCAGCATTTT
clone_size: medium-sized; j_call: TRBJ2-1; v_call: TRBV13; d_call: .; cdr3_aa: CASSLEGAVNEQFF; cdr3_nt: TGTGCCAGCAGCTTAGAAGGGGCTGTCAATGAGCAGTTCTTC
clone_size: .; j_call: TRBJ2-1; v_call: TRBV11-1; d_call: .; cdr3_aa: CASSLWGPNEQFF; cdr3_nt: TGTGCCAGCAGCTTATGGGGGCCTAATGAGCAGTTCTTC
clone_size: .; j_call: TRBJ2-1; v_call: TRBV28; d_call: TRBD2; cdr3_aa: CASSPRRRLAAAYNEQFF; cdr3_nt: TGTGCCAGCAGTCCACGACGGCGACTAGCGGCCGCCTACAATGAGCAGTTCTTC
clone_size: .; j_call: TRBJ2-7; v_call: TRBV14; d_call: .; cdr3_aa: CASSQVRQAYEQYF; cdr3_nt: TGTGCCAGCAGCCAAGTTCGACAAGCCTACGAGCAGTACTTC
clone_size: .; j_call: TRBJ2-2; v_call: TRBV6-1; d_call: TRBD2; cdr3_aa: CASSDAGGNTGELFF; cdr3_nt: TGTGCCAGCAGTGATGCGGGGGGTAACACCGGGGAGCTGTTTTTT
clone_size: few; j_call: TRBJ2-1; v_call: TRBV5-6; d_call: .; cdr3_aa: CASSPVHGGFPHNEQFF; cdr3_nt: TGTGCCAGCAGCCCAGTGCATGGGGGTTTCCCCCACAATGAGCAGTTCTTC
clone_size: medium-sized; j_call: TRBJ1-1; v_call: TRBV18; d_call: .; cdr3_aa: CASSPTGYRNTEAFF; cdr3_nt: TGTGCCAGCTCACCTACAGGGTATCGTAACACTGAAGCTTTCTTT
clone_size: .; j_call: TRBJ1-4; v_call: TRBV4-3; d_call: .; cdr3_aa: CASSPGQSTNEKLFF; cdr3_nt: TGCGCCAGCAGCCCGGGCCAGTCAACTAATGAAAAACTGTTTTTT
clone_size: .; j_call: TRBJ2-7; v_call: TRBV5-1; d_call: TRBD1; cdr3_aa: CASSLVQGAYEQYF; cdr3_nt: TGCGCCAGCAGCTTGGTCCAGGGGGCCTACGAGCAGTACTTC
clone_size: medium-sized; j_call: TRBJ2-7; v_call: TRBV19; d_call: .; cdr3_aa: CASSPQRAGSAEQYF; cdr3_nt: TGTGCCAGTAGCCCTCAGCGGGCAGGGTCGGCCGAGCAGTACTTC